The rows below give T cell receptor beta chains drawn from one sample of a study of cytomegalovirus exposure and HLA in healthy donors. Here immunoSEQ multiplex PCR was the method, and the copy in TCRdb shows in-frame clones only, minus some. Of under 150,000 clones listed, around 83% are singletons. The sample comprised PBMCs. The receptors here all came from a male donor in good health and CMV-seropositive. Both conserved end residues are part of each CDR3. The D gene is left open where the match is weak. Clone size appears in some rows only: once, few, many, or a class for an expanded clone.

TGTGCCAGCAGTACGGACCAGGGAACGTCCGAGCAGTACTTC,CASSTDQGTSEQYF,TRBV6-5,TRBJ2-7,NA,NA
TGTGCCAGCAGCTTAGAGGGGGCTGGCACCGGGGAGCTGTTTTTT,CASSLEGAGTGELFF,TRBV7-8,TRBJ2-2,NA,TRBD1
TGTGCCAGCAGTTACTCGTCAGTTTACGAGCAGTACTTC,CASSYSSVYEQYF,TRBV6-5,TRBJ2-7,once,NA
TGCGCCAGCTCGGGGGGGATCCAAGAGACCCAGTACTTC,CASSGGIQETQYF,TRBV5-1,TRBJ2-5,few,TRBD2
TGTGCCAGTAGCGCTAAGTTCGGCGGGGGGTCCACTAGCACAGATACGCAGTATTTT,CASSAKFGGGSTSTDTQYF,TRBV19,TRBJ2-3,NA,TRBD2
TGCGCCAGCAGCTTGTACTCGAGCTCTGGAAACACCATATATTTT,CASSLYSSSGNTIYF,TRBV5-1,TRBJ1-3,NA,NA
TGTGCCAGCAGTTACGCCGGACAGGCGTTTGACACCATATATTTT,CASSYAGQAFDTIYF,TRBV6-5,TRBJ1-3,NA,TRBD1
TGTGCCACGCGGGGGGGCCTTGAGCAGTTCTTC,CATRGGLEQFF,TRBV6-5,TRBJ2-1,NA,TRBD2
TGCGCCAGCAGCCCAGACAGGGTGTCAGGGGCCAACGTCCTGACTTTC,CASSPDRVSGANVLTF,TRBV4-1,TRBJ2-6,NA,TRBD1
TGTGCCAGCAGCTTGAGCATAGGGGGCGAGCAGTACTTC,CASSLSIGGEQYF,TRBV5-8,TRBJ2-7,NA,NA
TGTGCCAGCAGCCCTAGGGGGCTTTCCCCGGAGGAGCAGTACTTC,CASSPRGLSPEEQYF,TRBV7-6,TRBJ2-7,NA,TRBD1
TGCGCCAGCAGCGCGGCGGTGGGTCGAAGCTCCTACGAGCAGTACTTC,CASSAAVGRSSYEQYF,TRBV5-1,TRBJ2-7,NA,NA
TGTGCCAGCAGCTCGACAGGGGGCGGCTACGAGCAGTACTTC,CASSSTGGGYEQYF,TRBV5-4,TRBJ2-7,few,TRBD1
TGCGCCAGCAGCTTGGCAGGAGGCGGGGAGCTGTTTTTT,CASSLAGGGELFF,TRBV5-1,TRBJ2-2,NA,NA
TGCAGCGTTGAAGGACTAGCGGGAGAGGGCGAGCAGTACTTC,CSVEGLAGEGEQYF,TRBV29-1,TRBJ2-7,once,TRBD2
TGTGCCAGTACACTATACAATGAGCAGTTCTTC,CASTLYNEQFF,TRBV25-1,TRBJ2-1,NA,NA
TGTGCCAGCAATGTGGGGCTAGCGGGACGTACGGGGCAGTACTTC,CASNVGLAGRTGQYF,TRBV2,TRBJ2-5,once,TRBD2
TGTGCCAGAAGCTTGGTGGGCATTTTCCCTCACAATGAGCAGTTCTTC,CARSLVGIFPHNEQFF,TRBV5-3,TRBJ2-1,once,NA
TGTGCCAGCAGGCCTAACTCACAGGGGTATGGCTACACCTTC,CASRPNSQGYGYTF,TRBV6-1,TRBJ1-2,once,TRBD1
TGTGCCTGGAGTGTATCCCCAGGGAGGAACTATGGCTACACCTTC,CAWSVSPGRNYGYTF,TRBV30,TRBJ1-2,NA,NA
TGCGCCAGCAGCCAACCCAAGACTAGCGGGAGTTACTACGAGCAGTACTTC,CASSQPKTSGSYYEQYF,TRBV4-3,TRBJ2-7,few,TRBD2
TGTGCCAGCAAGCTGCTGGTCGCGGGCACAGATACGCAGTATTTT,CASKLLVAGTDTQYF,TRBV2,TRBJ2-3,NA,NA
TGCGCCAGCAGTGGGGGCAGGTGGGACACCGGGGAGCTGTTTTTT,CASSGGRWDTGELFF,TRBV10-2,TRBJ2-2,NA,NA
TGTGCCAGCAGCTTAACGCAGGGCGATGGAAACACCATATATTTT,CASSLTQGDGNTIYF,TRBV7-9,TRBJ1-3,NA,NA
TGTGCCAGCAGTAAAGCCGGGACAGGGGGTACCGGGGAGCTGTTTTTT,CASSKAGTGGTGELFF,TRBV25-1,TRBJ2-2,NA,TRBD1
TGTGCCAGCAGGCTCGGGACAGGGGGCGAGCAGTACTTC,CASRLGTGGEQYF,TRBV28,TRBJ2-7,NA,TRBD1
TGTGCCAGTAGTCCCTACGGGACTAGCGGGAGGGAGTCAGATACGCAGTATTTT,CASSPYGTSGRESDTQYF,TRBV19,TRBJ2-3,NA,TRBD2
TGTGCCAGCAGCGCAGGACTGCTCATTGAGACCCCCGAGCAGTACTTC,CASSAGLLIETPEQYF,TRBV2,TRBJ2-7,NA,NA
TGTGCCAGCAGTTACGAAGTCAGGGCGAACACTGAAGCTTTCTTT,CASSYEVRANTEAFF,TRBV6-5,TRBJ1-1,NA,NA
TGCAGCGTTAGCTCAAGCGGGAGGTTAGATACGCAGTATTTT,CSVSSSGRLDTQYF,TRBV29-1,TRBJ2-3,NA,TRBD2
TGTGCCAGCAGCCAAGTCCCGATCCAGGGGACCTACAATGAGCAGTTCTTC,CASSQVPIQGTYNEQFF,TRBV4-2,TRBJ2-1,NA,NA
TGTGCCAGTAGTATACAGGGGAGCAATCAGCCCCAGCATTTT,CASSIQGSNQPQHF,TRBV19,TRBJ1-5,NA,NA
TGTGCCATCAGGGGGACAGGGGACAACTATGGCTACACCTTC,CAIRGTGDNYGYTF,TRBV10-3,TRBJ1-2,NA,TRBD1
TGTGCCAGCAGTACCGGGACAGGGGTGGACTATGGCTACACCTTC,CASSTGTGVDYGYTF,TRBV6-1,TRBJ1-2,NA,TRBD1
TGTGCCACCAGCAGGGGGGTGGACAGGTTCAATCAGCCCCAGCATTTT,CATSRGVDRFNQPQHF,TRBV15,TRBJ1-5,NA,TRBD1
TGTGCCAGCAGCAATTATACTAGCGGGAGGAGAGTAGCCAAAAACATTCAGTACTTC,CASSNYTSGRRVAKNIQYF,TRBV21-1,TRBJ2-4,NA,NA
TGTGCCAGCAGCTTTAAAACAGGGAATTCACCCCTCCACTTT,CASSFKTGNSPLHF,TRBV5-4,TRBJ1-6,NA,NA
TGTGCCAGCAGTCCCCCGGGGGGCGGGGAGCTGTTTTTT,CASSPPGGGELFF,TRBV7-3,TRBJ2-2,NA,TRBD2
TGTGCCACCAGAAGGGGGCTGGGAGAAAAACTGTTTTTT,CATRRGLGEKLFF,TRBV15,TRBJ1-4,few,TRBD1
TGCGCCAGCAGCCGAGTTGGTAGCGCCCTTACGGATACGCAGTATTTT,CASSRVGSALTDTQYF,TRBV4-1,TRBJ2-3,NA,NA
TGTGCCAGCAGTTTTCCAAGGGTGGGAGACGGGTACGAGCAGTACTTC,CASSFPRVGDGYEQYF,TRBV28,TRBJ2-7,few,NA
TGTGCCAGCAACAGCGGGGGTCGAAACGAGCAGTACTTC,CASNSGGRNEQYF,TRBV2,TRBJ2-7,NA,TRBD2
TGTGCCAGCAGCTTGGGGGGCCTTGTATACCCAACCAATCAGCCCCAGCATTTT,CASSLGGLVYPTNQPQHF,TRBV5-5,TRBJ1-5,NA,NA
TGTGCCAGCAGCTCTAGCACAGATACGCAGTATTTT,CASSSSTDTQYF,TRBV7-2,TRBJ2-3,NA,NA
TGTGCCAGCAGCGTAGGACAGTGGACTGAAGCTTTCTTT,CASSVGQWTEAFF,TRBV9,TRBJ1-1,NA,NA